A single sample is the source of the 21 T cell receptor beta chains below, sequenced in a study of cytomegalovirus exposure and HLA in healthy donors. The PCR used 60 Vbeta and 13 Jbeta primers. Using immunoSEQ multiplex PCR, the repertoire was profiled, and TCRdb retains in-frame clones only, with some absent. The profile shows over 200,000 clones, roughly 84% of them singletons. Source material: PBMCs. These receptors all stem from a human donor in good health.

Here the CDR3 reads CASSLGVGQLQFF. The DNA for the CDR3 is TGTGCCAGCAGTTTAGGGGTGGGGCAGCTCCAGTTCTTC. The chain joins TRBV27 to TRBJ2-1; TRBD1 might be the D (5 bases). Germline CDR1 and CDR2: MNHEY and SMNVEV (reference sequence). Trimming took 2 bases from V and 13 from J, leaving 15 bases between them. The CDR3 has 13 amino acids.

J is TRBJ2-1 and V is TRBV7-3; 14 positions agree with TRBD2. This CDR3 comprises 16 residues. The trim removed 5 bases at V and 6 bases at J, leaving 6 bases unmatched. Germline V lookup: CDR1 SGHTA, CDR2 FQGTGA. CDR3 amino acids: CASSMGGLAGVNEQFF. Written as DNA, the CDR3 is TGTGCCAGCAGCATGGGGGGACTAGCGGGGGTCAATGAGCAGTTCTTC.

The chain carries TRBV11-2 and TRBJ2-1; 7 bases are shared with TRBD2. Germline trimming cut 4 bases from V and 8 bases from J; bases unmatched to any gene: 14. Germline CDR1 and CDR2: SGHAT and FQNNGV. CDR3 length: 16 residues. The CDR3 loop is CASSWEGTMGRDEQFF. Written as DNA, the CDR3 is TGTGCCAGCAGCTGGGAAGGGACTATGGGGAGGGATGAGCAGTTCTTC.

This clone came up once. The gene calls are TRBV7-9 and TRBJ1-2; 7 nucleotides agree with TRBD1. The germline CDR1 and CDR2 sequences are SEHNR and FQNEAQ (reference sequence). V was clipped by 5 bases and J by 6 bases; unmatched bases: 9. The length of the CDR3 is 14 residues. CDR3 nucleotides: TGTGCCAGCAGCGCCCAGACAGGGTTAAATGGCTACACCTTC. Protein sequence: CASSAQTGLNGYTF.

V is TRBV6-6 and J is TRBJ2-3; no definite D call. The V and J ends lost 5 bases and 4 bases respectively, with 7 bases between them. The CDR3 has 12 amino acids. CDR1 is MNHNY and CDR2 is SVGAGI in the germline V gene (reference sequence). CDR3 DNA sequence: TGTGCCAGCAGTAGCTCTCCAGATACGCAGTATTTT. Translating it yields CASSSSPDTQYF.

The rearrangement joins TRBV11-1 to TRBJ1-1; D remains unclear. From germline, CDR1 is SGHAT and CDR2 FQDESV (reference sequence). V was cut by 8 bases and J by 3 bases, with 10 bases left in between. The CDR3 totals 12 residues. The CDR3 spells CASRGEYTEAFF. The CDR3 nucleotides are TGTGCCAGCCGCGGGGAGTACACTGAAGCTTTCTTT.

This chain joins TRBV29-1 and TRBJ1-3; 10 bases map to TRBD1. The CDR3 spans 14 residues. Germline loops: CDR1 SQVTM, CDR2 ANQGSEA. After removal of 7 bases from V and 2 bases from J, the junction contained 5 bases not matched to a gene. CDR3 in amino acids: CSAWDRGAGNTIYF. The CDR3 DNA reads TGCAGCGCCTGGGACAGGGGAGCTGGAAACACCATATATTTT.

Concerning this clone: The germline gene is not matched at one end of the junction; a read error may be the cause. This chain uses TRBV7-9 with TRBJ2-5; D is possibly TRBD2 (6 bases). This CDR3 region has 14 residues. The germline V gene has CDR1 SEHNR and CDR2 FQNEAQ (reference sequence). As DNA, the CDR3 is TGTTCCAGCAGCTTAAGAGGGGACGGGGGGACCCAGTACTTC. Amino acid sequence: CSSSLRGDGGTQYF.

The rearrangement links TRBV7-2 to TRBJ1-1; 7 nucleotides align to TRBD1. CDR3 length equals 15 residues. Germline V gene lookup returns CDR1 SGHTA and CDR2 FQGNSA. Germline trimming cut 2 bases from V and 5 bases from J; bases unmatched to any gene: 8. CDR3 residues: CASSLMQGVRTEAFF. The CDR3 bases are TGTGCCAGCAGCTTAATGCAGGGGGTTCGAACTGAAGCTTTCTTT.

This clone has a single count. The V gene is TRBV5-1, the J gene TRBJ2-5; 8 bases map to TRBD2. Germline V gene lookup returns CDR1 SGHRS and CDR2 YFSETQ. V gave up 3 bases and J gave up 5 bases; unmatched junction bases: 9. This CDR3 has 15 amino acids. CDR3 DNA: TGCGCCAGCAGCTCCCTAACCCCGGGGGGGGAGACCCAGTACTTC. Its translation is CASSSLTPGGETQYF.

This chain joins TRBV2 and TRBJ1-5; TRBD1 matches at 7 bases. The CDR3 has 15 amino acids. The ends lost 4 bases at V and 4 bases at J; junction bases unmatched: 7. Germline V gene lookup returns CDR1 SNHLY and CDR2 FYNNEI. CDR3 sequence reads: CASSVAGGFNQPQHF. The DNA for the CDR3 is TGTGCCAGCAGTGTCGCAGGGGGGTTTAATCAGCCCCAGCATTTT.

The chain combines TRBV13 with TRBJ2-7; weak D call: TRBD2 (5 bases). The CDR3 extends over 13 amino acids. The germline CDR1 and CDR2 sequences are PRHDT and FYEKMQ (reference sequence). Trimming cost V 3 bases and J 3 bases, with 9 bases left between them. CDR3 coding DNA: TGTGCCAGCAGCTTTCTGGGGAGCTACGAGCAGTACTTC. Protein sequence: CASSFLGSYEQYF.

This sequence joins TRBV6-5 and TRBJ2-7; 12 nucleotides line up with TRBD2. Germline V gene sequence: CDR1 MNHEY, CDR2 SVGAGI. This CDR3 region has 15 residues. J was trimmed by 5 bases and V by 6 bases; bases with no gene match: 8. The chain's CDR3 is CASRPGLAGFHEQYF. In nucleotides, the CDR3 is TGTGCCAGCAGACCGGGACTAGCGGGTTTCCACGAGCAGTACTTC.

The chain has TRBV27 and TRBJ1-1; a weak D match, TRBD1 (6 bases). The CDR3 runs 16 residues. The V gene lost 4 bases and the J gene lost 5 bases, with 20 bases spanning the gap. CDR1 is MNHEY, CDR2 SMNVEV, per germline (reference sequence). CDR3 in DNA: TGTGCCAGCAGTTACAATCAGCGGCAGGGGTGGACTGAAGCTTTCTTT. Its protein product is CASSYNQRQGWTEAFF.

This rearrangement joins TRBV7-3 to TRBJ1-1; 10 positions agree with TRBD1. Germline CDR1 and CDR2: SGHTA and FQGTGA. The trim removed 1 base at V and 2 bases at J, leaving 13 bases unmatched. The CDR3 has 19 amino acids. CDR3 residues: CASSLNREGQGSPNTEAFF. In nucleotides, the CDR3 is TGTGCCAGCAGCTTAAACAGGGAGGGACAGGGGTCCCCAAACACTGAAGCTTTCTTT.

The J gene is TRBJ2-3, the V gene TRBV29-1, with TRBD1 as a possible D gene (6 bases). Germline loops: CDR1 SQVTM, CDR2 ANQGSEA. This CDR3 has 13 residues. The V and J ends lost 5 bases and 4 bases respectively, with 13 bases between them. CDR3 DNA sequence: TGCAGCGTTCCAAACCAGGGGTCAGATACGCAGTATTTT. Translation gives CSVPNQGSDTQYF.

This chain connects TRBV10-1 to TRBJ1-1, with 9 bases lining up with TRBD1. The CDR3 is 13 residues long. Unmatched junction bases numbered 11, after V lost 7 bases and J lost 11 bases. Germline-derived CDR1 and CDR2 are WNHNN and SYGVQD (reference sequence). The CDR3 region is CASTGQTGGIAFF. The CDR3 DNA reads TGCGCCAGCACTGGACAGACAGGGGGAATCGCTTTCTTT.

The chain recombines TRBV27 with TRBJ2-7, with 9 nucleotides matching TRBD1. The CDR3 contains 19 residues. V shed 0 bases and J 0 bases; nucleotides not matched to a gene: 12. Germline assignment: CDR1 MNHEY and CDR2 SMNVEV (reference sequence). As DNA, the CDR3 is TGTGCCAGCAGTTTATCGGGGTGGACAGGGGACTCCTTCTCCTACGAGCAGTACTTC. Protein: CASSLSGWTGDSFSYEQYF.

The CDR3 loop reads CASSQDRGQKRTEAFF. DNA for the CDR3: TGCGCCAGCAGCCAAGATAGGGGCCAAAAGCGCACTGAAGCTTTCTTT. The rearrangement links TRBV4-3 to TRBJ1-1, with a tentative D call TRBD1 (5 bases). Between the trimmed V and J ends, which lost 0 bases and 4 bases, there was a span of 15 bases. CDR1 and CDR2 from the germline V gene are LGHNA and YSLEER. The CDR3 covers 16 residues.

J is TRBJ2-7 and V is TRBV7-3, with a possible D match to TRBD2 (5 bases). Trimming left V 2 bases short and J 7 bases short, with 15 bases between. The CDR3 extends over 14 amino acids. Germline V lookup: CDR1 SGHTA, CDR2 FQGTGA. CDR3 coding DNA: TGTGCCAGCAGCTTATTAGCGAACCTCGGGGAGCAGTACTTC. Amino acid sequence: CASSLLANLGEQYF.

The chain carries TRBV29-1 and TRBJ2-1; TRBD2 matches 7 bases. CDR3 length: 14 residues. Germline V gene sequence: CDR1 SQVTM, CDR2 ANQGSEA. The junction had 17 bases not matched to a gene; V was cut back by 5 bases and J by 13 bases. CDR3 bases: TGCAGCGTTCTGAACCCGGGACTATCTATTCTTCAGTTCTTC. Its protein product is CSVLNPGLSILQFF.